Shown below are 26 T cell receptor beta chains from a single sample sequenced in a study of T cell changes during pregnancy in multiple sclerosis. This table comes from immunoSEQ multiplex PCR, and its TCRdb copy is limited to in-frame clones, with some not included. Here the sample spans fewer than 55,000 clones, about 92% being singletons. Material: peripheral blood. These receptors originate from a female donor with multiple sclerosis, enrolled in a pregnancy study.

The CDR3 protein is CASSQGGLGGKGYTF. DNA for the CDR3: TGTGCCAGCAGCCAAGGAGGGCTGGGGGGGAAAGGCTACACCTTC. The V gene is TRBV7-2, the J gene TRBJ1-2; maybe TRBD1 (5 bases). Trimming shortened V by 5 bases and J by 8 bases, and 21 bases separated the two germline ends. The germline V gene has CDR1 SGHTA and CDR2 FQGNSA. The CDR3 contains 15 residues.

V and J are TRBV10-3 and TRBJ2-7, with 11 bases lining up with TRBD1. CDR3 length equals 13 residues. With V trimmed by 8 bases and J by 6 bases, 6 bases remained unmatched. Per the germline V gene, CDR1 is ENHRY and CDR2 is SYGVKD. The chain's CDR3 is CAISGTGGREQYF. The DNA of the CDR3 is TGTGCCATCTCTGGGACAGGGGGTCGCGAGCAGTACTTC.

The chain recombines TRBV6-5 with TRBJ2-1, with D tentatively TRBD2 (5 bases). Germline V gene sequence: CDR1 MNHEY, CDR2 SVGAGI. The V end was cut by 0 bases, the J end by 9 bases, with 15 bases between. CDR3 length: 15 residues. CDR3 sequence (DNA): TGTGCCAGCAGTTACTCGAAAAGAGCGGCCCTTGAGCAGTTCTTC. Translated, it gives CASSYSKRAALEQFF.

This sequence joins TRBV15 and TRBJ2-1; no clear D gene. V lost 1 base to trimming and J lost 7 bases, with 5 bases between them. CDR1 and CDR2 from the germline V gene are LNHNV and YYDKDF (reference sequence). This CDR3 has 12 residues. Here the CDR3 DNA reads TGTGCCACCAGCAGAGGGGGTAATGAGCAGTTCTTC. Amino acids: CATSRGGNEQFF.

This chain links TRBV9 with TRBJ1-1, with TRBD1 matching over 7 bases. The germline gives CDR1 SGDLS, CDR2 YYNGEE. The CDR3 extends over 16 amino acids. The J segment lost 4 bases and the V segment lost 4 bases, leaving 13 bases of the junction unmatched. CDR3 in amino acids: CASSPRGGGRFTEAFF. The CDR3 DNA reads TGTGCCAGCAGCCCAAGGGGAGGGGGCCGGTTCACTGAAGCTTTCTTT.

The genes are TRBV19 and TRBJ2-7; 9 bases match TRBD2. The trim removed 4 bases at V and 6 bases at J, leaving 7 bases unmatched. The CDR3 consists of 14 residues. Germline CDR1 is LNHDA and CDR2 is SQIVND (reference sequence). CDR3 nucleotide sequence: TGTGCCAGTAGTACCGGGACTAGCTCCCGCGAGCAGTACTTC. Protein product: CASSTGTSSREQYF. Full variable domain (outside the CDR3, taken from reference TRBV19 and TRBJ2-7): DGGITQSPKYLFRKEGQNVTLSCEQNLNHDAMYWYRQDPGQGLRLIYYSQIVNDFQKGDIAEGYSVSREKKESFPLTVTSAQKNPTAFYLCASSTGTSSREQYFGPGTRLTVT.

The CDR3, as DNA: TGTGCCAGCAGTTTAAACCCAGGGGGCGCGGGAGAGACCCAGTACTTC. It encodes CASSLNPGGAGETQYF. The chain joins TRBV27 to TRBJ2-5; TRBD1 matches 8 bases. The germline CDR1 and CDR2 sequences are MNHEY and SMNVEV (reference sequence). Trimming removed 2 bases from V and 4 bases from J; junction bases left unmatched: 9. The length of the CDR3 is 16 residues.

The CDR3 here is CASSLGQGAWNTEAFF. In DNA form, the CDR3 reads TGTGCCAGCAGCTTAGGACAGGGGGCCTGGAACACTGAAGCTTTCTTT. V is TRBV11-2 and J is TRBJ1-1; 10 nucleotides line up with TRBD1. This CDR3 is built from 16 residues. Germline V lookup: CDR1 SGHAT, CDR2 FQNNGV. Trimming took 1 base from V and 1 from J; bases not matched to a gene: 3.

This clone was observed once. The J gene is TRBJ2-7, the V gene TRBV11-2, with a weak D call TRBD2 (6 bases). Germline V gene lookup returns CDR1 SGHAT and CDR2 FQNNGV. The CDR3 loop spans 14 amino acids. The ends were cut back, 5 bases at V and 0 bases at J, with 11 bases in the middle. CDR3 bases: TGTGCCAGCAGCCCGGGACTTCTCTCCTACGAGCAGTACTTC. Residues: CASSPGLLSYEQYF.

The count of this clone is one. The chain recombines TRBV28 with TRBJ2-7; tentative D call: TRBD2 (5 bases). CDR1 is MDHEN and CDR2 is SYDVKM in the germline V gene. There are 11 residues in the CDR3. The V end was cut by 4 bases, the J end by 6 bases, with 7 bases between. This CDR3 reads CASSSDSEQYF. DNA for the CDR3: TGTGCCAGCAGTTCGGACTCCGAGCAGTACTTC.

This chain uses TRBV19 with TRBJ1-5, with 8 nucleotides matching TRBD1. After removal of 6 bases from V and 11 bases from J, the junction contained 12 bases not matched to a gene. Germline V gene sequence: CDR1 LNHDA, CDR2 SQIVND (reference sequence). This CDR3 is 14 amino acids long. This CDR3 is CASRPGTGASAQHF. The CDR3 nucleotides read TGTGCCAGTAGGCCCGGGACAGGAGCCTCCGCCCAGCATTTT.

J is TRBJ1-5 and V is TRBV28; D is unclear. Germline CDR1 and CDR2: MDHEN and SYDVKM. The V end was cut by 3 bases, the J end by 4 bases, with 7 bases between. This CDR3 is 13 amino acids long. The CDR3, as DNA: TGTGCCAGCAGTTTTCAGCGGAATCAGCCCCAGCATTTT. Translating gives CASSFQRNQPQHF.

The genes are TRBV18 and TRBJ1-5, with TRBD1 identical over 7 bases. Trimming at V came to 5 bases and at J to 5 bases, leaving 9 bases not matched to a gene. The CDR3 loop spans 15 amino acids. Germline values: CDR1 KGHSH, CDR2 LQKENI. Here the CDR3 reads CASSETGTEHQPQHF. The CDR3, as DNA: TGTGCCAGCTCAGAAACCGGGACAGAACATCAGCCCCAGCATTTT.

The chain recombines TRBV4-1 with TRBJ1-3; D is uncertain. Germline CDR1 is MGHRA and CDR2 is YSYEKL. This CDR3 is built from 17 residues. V was cut by 0 bases and J by 0 bases, with 12 bases left in between. The CDR3 sequence is CASSQEMGRISGNTIYF. In DNA, the CDR3 is TGCGCCAGCAGCCAAGAGATGGGCCGGATCTCTGGAAACACCATATATTTT.

This clone appeared once. The chain is built from TRBV27 and TRBJ1-5, with D tentatively TRBD1 (5 bases). CDR3 size: 10 residues. Trimming took 9 bases from V and 11 from J, leaving 11 bases between them. Looked up from germline, CDR1 is MNHEY and CDR2 is SMNVEV (reference sequence). CDR3 loop: CARNKGTQHF. The CDR3 DNA sequence: TGTGCCAGGAATAAGGGGACCCAGCATTTT.

The genes are TRBV12-5 and TRBJ2-7, with TRBD2 matching 15 bases. CDR3 length equals 17 residues. Per the germline V gene, CDR1 is LGHNT and CDR2 is FRNRAP. V was pared by 5 bases and J by 4 bases, with 9 bases of the junction left unmatched. CDR3 protein: CASGGGLAGGKVYEQYF. For the CDR3, the DNA is TGTGCTAGTGGTGGGGGACTAGCGGGAGGAAAGGTTTACGAGCAGTACTTC.

V is TRBV5-1 and J is TRBJ2-1; no clear D gene. Trimming stripped 0 bases from V and 4 bases from J, with 8 bases between. CDR1 and CDR2 (germline): SGHRS, YFSETQ. The CDR3 consists of 14 residues. CDR3 sequence (DNA): TGCGCCAGCAGCTTGGACTCTTCGTACAATGAGCAGTTCTTC. Amino acid sequence: CASSLDSSYNEQFF.

V usage is TRBV25-1 and J usage is TRBJ2-7, with 8 bases that match TRBD2. The CDR3 covers 15 residues. With 0 bases clipped from V and 6 bases from J, the junction kept 7 bases outside the gene matches. Germline loops: CDR1 MGHDK, CDR2 SYGVNS. The DNA of the CDR3 is TGTGCCAGCAGTGAATACGGGGGGGGAGGTCTCGAGCAGTACTTC. Protein: CASSEYGGGGLEQYF.

This chain uses TRBV18 with TRBJ2-2; maybe TRBD2 (5 bases). Germline V lookup: CDR1 KGHSH, CDR2 LQKENI. The CDR3 runs to 16 residues. Trimming took 1 base from V and 6 from J, leaving 15 bases between them. DNA of the CDR3: TGTGCCAGCTCACCACAGGCCTCTCGCGGGTCCGGGGAGCTGTTTTTT. Its translation is CASSPQASRGSGELFF.

The V and J genes are TRBV7-9 and TRBJ2-7, with D possibly TRBD1 on 5 matching bases. There are 13 residues in the CDR3. Germline V gene sequence: CDR1 SEHNR, CDR2 FQNEAQ (reference sequence). Deletions cut 3 bases from V and 3 bases from J, with 9 bases between. The CDR3 nucleotides are TGTGCCAGCAGCTTCGGCCAGGGCTACGAGCAGTACTTC. The encoded protein is CASSFGQGYEQYF.

The chain recombines TRBV4-2 with TRBJ2-2, with D uncertain. The CDR3 loop spans 19 amino acids. The germline gives CDR1 LGHNA, CDR2 YNFKEQ. The ends were cut back, 0 bases at V and 1 base at J, with 18 bases in the middle. The CDR3 sequence is CASSQDILRGAGNTGELFF. The CDR3 nucleotides read TGTGCCAGCAGCCAAGATATTTTAAGAGGCGCAGGGAACACCGGGGAGCTGTTTTTT.

The chain combines TRBV7-9 with TRBJ1-2, with D possibly matching TRBD1 (5 bases). The V and J ends lost 2 bases and 3 bases respectively, with 7 bases between them. Per the germline V gene, CDR1 is SEHNR and CDR2 is FQNEAQ (reference sequence). CDR3 length equals 13 residues. CDR3 amino acids: CASSLQGYYGYTF. CDR3 bases: TGTGCCAGCAGCTTACAGGGATACTATGGCTACACCTTC.

The rearrangement uses TRBV2 and TRBJ2-1; 8 nucleotides line up with TRBD2. The CDR3 spans 14 residues. J was trimmed by 6 bases and V by 7 bases; bases with no gene match: 8. The germline CDR1 and CDR2 sequences are SNHLY and FYNNEI. The CDR3 nucleotides read TGTGCCAGCAATCCGGGACTAGTAGCCAATGAGCAGTTCTTC. Residues: CASNPGLVANEQFF.

This clone was seen just once. V is TRBV5-1 and J is TRBJ1-1; TRBD1 matches 8 bases. Trimming removed 2 bases from V and 3 bases from J; junction bases left unmatched: 12. Germline loops: CDR1 SGHRS, CDR2 YFSETQ. The CDR3 runs to 17 residues. The CDR3 DNA sequence: TGCGCCAGCAGCTTCGAGACAGGGGCCGCCGGGGACACTGAAGCTTTCTTT. Translated, it gives CASSFETGAAGDTEAFF.

V and J are TRBV10-3 and TRBJ1-1; 7 bases match TRBD1. Trimming at V came to 7 bases and at J to 6 bases, leaving 8 bases not matched to a gene. Germline V gives CDR1 ENHRY, CDR2 SYGVKD. This CDR3 region has 13 residues. The CDR3 DNA sequence: TGTGCCATCAAGACAGGGTCGAGGGCTGAAGCTTTCTTT. Protein: CAIKTGSRAEAFF.

J is TRBJ2-3 and V is TRBV6-1; D is undetermined. This CDR3 is built from 16 residues. Germline CDR1 is MNHNS and CDR2 is SASEGT. V was cut by 2 bases and J by 1 base, with 13 bases left in between. CDR3 region: CASSEYPGAGTDTQYF. The CDR3 DNA reads as TGTGCCAGCAGTGAATACCCGGGCGCGGGCACAGATACGCAGTATTTT.